This entry features one T cell receptor (beta chain) sequence. In its sample, this clonotype was seen a few times. Its antigen is currently not known. No base quality values were provided; no much bigger clone lies one nucleotide off. This sample is part of a study of T cell repertoires in cytomegalovirus infection (dated by TCRdb to between 2018 and 2021). General notes on the study: Donor HLA type was relevant to the analysis, because carriage of CMV infection together with the matching HLA type was indicated by public TCR beta signatures.

This sample was sequenced with an Illumina HiSeq 1500. TCRdb passed the public sequencing reads through fastp at Q25 and MiXCR, retaining productive beta sequences. Each entry is one CDR3 protein sequence, shown with its most common DNA and genes. This sample comprises about 140,000 distinct CDR3 sequences, under 8% of them detected only once. The top ten clones comprise more than 15% of the sample. Via the germline V gene, CDR1 is SGHVS and CDR2 FQNEAQ. Between the V and J ends, shortened by 3 bases and 8 bases respectively, the junction contains 8 bases. The CDR3 goes from the cysteine to the phenylalanine over 12 residues. Of all the DNA, just the CDR3 is kept, 36 bases in frame from base 1. Points the paper makes about the study in general: The ex vivo response was dominated by HLA-C-restricted CMV-specific TCR beta clonotypes, which also provided the single most frequent clonotype in two of eight donors. Cumulative frequency of public TCR beta family members discriminated carriers of CMV infection plus the relevant HLA type in this cohort and an independent approximately 370-donor cohort.

In this chain, TRBV7-8 is recombined with TRBJ2-1, with the D gene not confidently named. The origin of this receptor is a human donor in good health (CMV status not recorded). Some clones in this sample may be carry-over from other donors' samples. Sequencing was performed on PBMCs. The encoded CDR3 is CASSFVKYEQFF. In nucleotide form, the sequence is TGTGCCAGCAGCTTCGTGAAATATGAGCAGTTCTTC.